The 31 T cell receptor beta chains listed next were all sequenced from one sample in a study of T cell responses to AZD1222 COVID-19 vaccine. Sequencing used immunoSEQ multiplex PCR; TCRdb keeps in-frame clones, though not all of them. The sample has 85,000 to 130,000 clones, 93% seen once. The sample consisted of peripheral blood, taken on day 0 of AZD1222 vaccination. Source of these receptors: an adult in good health.

This chain connects TRBV11-2 to TRBJ2-7; 7 bases are a match to TRBD2. V trimming: 4 bases; J trimming: 1 base; junction bases outside the gene matches: 10. CDR3 length: 16 amino acids. CDR1 is SGHAT and CDR2 is FQNNGV in the germline V gene. CDR3 nucleotide sequence: TGTGCCAGCAGCTCCGCGGGGGTCAGTTATTCCTACGAGCAGTACTTC. It codes for CASSSAGVSYSYEQYF. The full variable domain, in which reference TRBV11-2 and TRBJ2-7 provide the parts outside the CDR3, is EAGVAQSPRYKIIEKRQSVAFWCNPISGHATLYWYQQILGQGPKLLIQFQNNGVVDDSQLPKDRFSAERLKGVDSTLKIQPAKLEDSAVYLCASSSAGVSYSYEQYFGPGTRLTVT.

The chain uses TRBV24-1 and TRBJ2-3; 7 bases fit TRBD1. V gave up 7 bases and J gave up 2 bases; unmatched junction bases: 8. Germline assignment: CDR1 KGHDR and CDR2 SFDVKD. The CDR3 has 15 amino acids. This CDR3 reads CATSLKTGNTDTQYF. The CDR3 DNA follows: TGTGCCACCAGCCTCAAGACAGGGAACACAGATACGCAGTATTTT.

V and J are TRBV5-5 and TRBJ1-1; the D is unclear. Germline CDR1 is SGHKS and CDR2 is YYEKEE (reference sequence). Trimming left V 1 base short and J 1 base short, with 8 bases between. This CDR3 is built from 14 residues. The CDR3, as DNA: TGTGCCAGCAGCTTGCAGACCCCGAACACTGAAGCTTTCTTT. Amino acids: CASSLQTPNTEAFF.

This CDR3 reads CAWSTAGDVDGYTF. The CDR3 DNA follows: TGTGCCTGGAGTACTGCAGGGGACGTGGATGGCTACACCTTC. The chain links TRBV30 to TRBJ1-2, with D tentatively TRBD1 (6 bases). The V gene's germline CDR1 is GTSNPN and CDR2 SVGIG (reference sequence). This CDR3 has 14 residues. V lost 2 bases to trimming and J lost 6 bases, with 16 bases between them.

This chain links TRBV6-5 with TRBJ1-2, with D possibly being TRBD1 (5 bases). This CDR3 is built from 12 residues. The germline gives CDR1 MNHEY, CDR2 SVGAGI. Trimming removed 6 bases from V and 2 bases from J, with 7 bases in between. The CDR3 DNA is TGTGCCAGCAGACGACAGAACTATGGCTACACCTTC. It codes for CASRRQNYGYTF.

The chain is built from TRBV27 and TRBJ2-7, with a possible D match to TRBD1 (6 bases). The CDR3 sequence is 12 residues long. Trimming took 6 bases from V and 5 from J, leaving 11 bases between them. Germline CDR1 reads MNHEY; CDR2 reads SMNVEV (reference sequence). CDR3 sequence (DNA): TGTGCCAGCAGGGGGACAAAAAACGAGCAGTACTTC. This encodes CASRGTKNEQYF.

This clone was seen just once. The chain couples TRBV5-4 to TRBJ1-2, with D perhaps matching TRBD1 (5 bases). Germline assignment: CDR1 SGHNT and CDR2 YYREEE (reference sequence). CDR3 size: 13 residues. Trimming shortened V by 4 bases and J by 4 bases, and 11 bases separated the two germline ends. The CDR3 region has the DNA TGTGCCAGCAGCCTAGACAGCCTCTATGGCTACACCTTC. It encodes CASSLDSLYGYTF.

This clone showed up just once. The genes are TRBV30 and TRBJ1-5, with D possibly matching TRBD1 (6 bases). The CDR3 runs 15 residues. Looked up from germline, CDR1 is GTSNPN and CDR2 is SVGIG (reference sequence). V was shortened by 0 bases and J by 6 bases, with 15 bases between the two germline ends. For the CDR3, the DNA is TGTGCCTGGAGTGTGAAGGGTTTCAGGGGTCAGCCCCAGCATTTT. It encodes CAWSVKGFRGQPQHF. The full variable domain, rest sourced from reference TRBV30 and TRBJ1-5, is SQTIHQWPATLVQPVGSPLSLECTVEGTSNPNLYWYRQAAGRGLQLLFYSVGIGQISSEVPQNLSASRPQDRQFILSSKKLLLSDSGFYLCAWSVKGFRGQPQHFGDGTRLSIL.

This chain links TRBV11-3 with TRBJ1-1; perhaps TRBD1 as D (6 bases). The CDR3 sequence is 14 residues long. The germline V and J ends were trimmed by 5 bases and 5 bases, with 15 bases remaining between them. Germline V gene lookup returns CDR1 SGHNT and CDR2 YENEEA. This CDR3 reads CASSPPRRGTEAFF. The CDR3 DNA reads TGTGCCAGCAGCCCCCCTAGGAGGGGGACTGAAGCTTTCTTT.

V usage is TRBV24-1 and J usage is TRBJ1-2, with D possibly matching TRBD1 (6 bases). This CDR3 is built from 13 residues. Germline CDR1 reads KGHDR; CDR2 reads SFDVKD. V lost 4 bases, J lost 3 bases, and 8 bases lay in between. The CDR3 sequence is CATSEAGDYGYTF. CDR3 coding DNA: TGTGCCACCAGTGAGGCAGGGGACTATGGCTACACCTTC.

This chain links TRBV5-1 with TRBJ2-1, with 10 nucleotides matching TRBD2. J lost 6 bases, V lost 0 bases, and 6 bases had no gene match. The CDR3 is 16 residues long. Looked up from germline, CDR1 is SGHRS and CDR2 is YFSETQ. CDR3 region: CASSLADGLAANEQFF. The CDR3 DNA follows: TGCGCCAGCAGCTTGGCCGATGGACTAGCGGCCAATGAGCAGTTCTTC.

J is TRBJ2-6 and V is TRBV5-5; D ambiguous. In germline, CDR1 is SGHKS, CDR2 YYEKEE (reference sequence). Deletions cut 0 bases from V and 0 bases from J, with 13 bases between. The CDR3 length is 18 residues. The CDR3 spells CASSLARTKSSGANVLTF. CDR3 sequence (DNA): TGTGCCAGCAGCTTGGCCAGGACCAAAAGCTCTGGGGCCAACGTCCTGACTTTC.

V is TRBV3-1 (or the pseudogene TRBV3-2) and J is TRBJ2-2; D is perhaps TRBD2 (5 bases). The CDR3 spans 18 residues. Trimming removed 4 bases from V and 3 bases from J, with 21 bases in between. CDR1 and CDR2 (germline): LGHDT, YNNKEL (reference sequence). CDR3 sequence reads: CASSRKTSARDHTGELFF. CDR3 bases: TGTGCCAGCAGCCGAAAGACTTCGGCCCGGGATCACACCGGGGAGCTGTTTTTT.

The chain is built from TRBV2 and TRBJ2-5; 8 bases align to TRBD2. The CDR3 is 15 residues long. The V segment lost 4 bases and the J segment 3 bases; nucleotides outside the gene matches: 7. CDR1 is SNHLY and CDR2 is FYNNEI in the germline V gene. The CDR3 DNA follows: TGTGCCAGCAGTGGACTAGCGAGATCCAAAGAGACCCAGTACTTC. This gives the protein CASSGLARSKETQYF.

The J gene is TRBJ1-2, the V gene TRBV28, with 7 bases lining up with TRBD1. V was clipped by 8 bases and J by 8 bases; unmatched bases: 11. The CDR3 is 13 amino acids. Germline loops: CDR1 MDHEN, CDR2 SYDVKM. CDR3 loop: CASRWGTGEGYTF. Written as DNA, the CDR3 is TGTGCCAGCCGTTGGGGAACAGGGGAGGGCTACACCTTC.

The chain combines TRBV5-1 with TRBJ1-1; TRBD1 might be the D (6 bases). With 4 bases removed from V and 0 bases from J, the gap between germline ends came to 16 bases. Germline CDR1 reads SGHRS; CDR2 reads YFSETQ. The CDR3 extends over 16 amino acids. DNA of the CDR3: TGCGCCAGCAGCCCAGGGGCTGACCGCATGAACACTGAAGCTTTCTTT. Its translation is CASSPGADRMNTEAFF.

The rearrangement uses TRBV12-5 and TRBJ1-2; unclear D gene. V lost 0 bases to trimming and J lost 3 bases, with 20 bases between them. This CDR3 contains 18 residues. Germline V gene data show CDR1 as LGHNT and CDR2 as FRNRAP. The CDR3: CASGLVVGTGGKDYGYTF. In DNA, the CDR3 is TGTGCTAGTGGTTTGGTAGTCGGAACGGGAGGGAAAGACTATGGCTACACCTTC.

The CDR3 loop reads CASSKRTGTKETQYF. The CDR3 coding sequence is TGTGCCAGCAGCAAACGGACAGGCACAAAAGAGACCCAGTACTTC. The V gene is TRBV11-3, the J gene TRBJ2-5; 7 nucleotides align to TRBD1. CDR1 SGHNT and CDR2 YENEEA come from the germline V gene. This CDR3 has 15 residues. V shed 5 bases and J 3 bases; nucleotides not matched to a gene: 9.

The chain combines TRBV5-6 with TRBJ1-3; no clear D gene. The ends were cut back, 0 bases at V and 4 bases at J, with 11 bases in the middle. Per germline, CDR1 SGHDT and CDR2 YYEEEE. The CDR3 extends over 15 amino acids. CDR3 sequence: CASSLDRLAGNTIYF. The DNA of the CDR3 is TGTGCCAGCAGCTTGGACCGACTGGCGGGAAACACCATATATTTT.

The CDR3 DNA follows: TGTGCCAGCAGCGTTACGGCGGGGGGCGGTGGCTACACCTTC. Amino acid sequence: CASSVTAGGGGYTF. The V gene is TRBV7-2, the J gene TRBJ1-2; maybe TRBD1 (6 bases). From germline, CDR1 is SGHTA and CDR2 FQGNSA. This CDR3 has 14 amino acids. Trimming cost V 5 bases and J 7 bases, with 17 bases left between them.

V gene TRBV5-6 combines with J gene TRBJ2-7; 9 bases align to TRBD1. Germline CDR1 is SGHDT and CDR2 is YYEEEE. With V trimmed by 4 bases and J by 0 bases, 8 bases remained unmatched. The CDR3 sequence is 16 residues long. CDR3 protein: CASSPGQGTYSYEQYF. CDR3 bases: TGTGCCAGCAGCCCGGGACAGGGAACCTACTCCTACGAGCAGTACTTC.

In its sample, this clone was seen once. The chain is built from TRBV7-8 and TRBJ2-2; D is tentatively TRBD1 or TRBD2 (5 bases each). There are 16 residues in the CDR3. Looked up from germline, CDR1 is SGHVS and CDR2 is FQNEAQ. V lost 1 base to trimming and J lost 7 bases, with 16 bases between them. The CDR3 DNA follows: TGTGCCAGCAGCTTAGTTCTGCCCCGGGGCGGCGGGGAGCTGTTTTTT. Translation: CASSLVLPRGGGELFF.

This chain uses TRBV7-8 with TRBJ1-2; D unresolved. V was pared by 5 bases and J by 1 base, with 11 bases between. The germline gives CDR1 SGHVS, CDR2 FQNEAQ. The CDR3 loop spans 14 amino acids. CDR3 residues: CASSPMGINYGYTF. For the CDR3, the DNA is TGTGCCAGCAGCCCCATGGGAATTAACTATGGCTACACCTTC.

The chain employs TRBV2 and TRBJ1-2; 9 nucleotides agree with TRBD1. The germline V gene has CDR1 SNHLY and CDR2 FYNNEI. The CDR3 is 14 amino acids. V lost 6 bases to trimming and J lost 3 bases; unmatched junction nucleotides: 5. The CDR3 coding sequence is TGTGCCAGCAGCATCACAGGGGGCGACTATGGCTACACCTTC. It yields the protein CASSITGGDYGYTF.

The chain recombines TRBV30 with TRBJ2-1, with 10 bases aligning to TRBD2. This CDR3 is 15 amino acids long. CDR1 and CDR2 from the germline V gene are GTSNPN and SVGIG (reference sequence). V lost 3 bases to trimming and J lost 8 bases; unmatched junction nucleotides: 10. Here the CDR3 DNA reads TGTGCCTGGAGCCAATCTCGGACTAGCGGCCATGAGCAGTTCTTC. Protein: CAWSQSRTSGHEQFF.

The chain recombines TRBV4-1 with TRBJ2-1; perhaps TRBD1 as D (6 bases). Per germline, CDR1 MGHRA and CDR2 YSYEKL. V lost 2 bases and J lost 6, with 11 bases in between. The CDR3 extends over 14 amino acids. For the CDR3, the DNA is TGCGCCAGCAGCCAACTCGGACAGAGCAATGAGCAGTTCTTC. Its protein is CASSQLGQSNEQFF.

The V and J genes are TRBV27 and TRBJ2-7; the match to TRBD2 covers 7 bases. With V trimmed by 5 bases and J by 0 bases, 7 bases remained unmatched. The CDR3 loop spans 15 amino acids. Germline assignment: CDR1 MNHEY and CDR2 SMNVEV (reference sequence). CDR3 coding DNA: TGTGCCAGCAGTCGTAGCGGGTGGGGCTCCTACGAGCAGTACTTC. This encodes CASSRSGWGSYEQYF.

The V gene is TRBV5-4, the J gene TRBJ2-3, with 14 bases fitting TRBD2. The CDR3 is 18 amino acids. Losses at the gene ends were 4 bases for V and 5 bases for J; bases not matched to a gene: 12. CDR1 is SGHNT, CDR2 YYREEE, per germline (reference sequence). In nucleotides, the CDR3 is TGTGCCAGCAGCCTAGGGACTAGCGGGAGCGGGTTGAGAGATACGCAGTATTTT. This encodes CASSLGTSGSGLRDTQYF.

V is TRBV9 and J is TRBJ1-2; 7 bases align to TRBD1. The CDR3 sequence is 15 residues long. Germline V gene data show CDR1 as SGDLS and CDR2 as YYNGEE. V lost 3 bases and J lost 1; bases outside the gene matches: 6. This CDR3 reads CASSAWTGHNYGYTF. CDR3 bases: TGTGCCAGCAGCGCCTGGACAGGCCATAACTATGGCTACACCTTC.

V and J are TRBV30 and TRBJ2-7; no clear D. Per the germline V gene, CDR1 is GTSNPN and CDR2 is SVGIG (reference sequence). V was cut by 2 bases and J by 4 bases, with 12 bases left in between. The CDR3 has 13 residues. The CDR3 region is CAWSPLPFYEQYF. CDR3 sequence (DNA): TGTGCCTGGAGTCCTCTCCCGTTTTACGAGCAGTACTTC.

This clone was seen only once. This chain connects TRBV2 to TRBJ1-4; 8 bases map to TRBD1. V dropped 6 bases and J dropped 5; count of bases not matched to a gene: 2. The CDR3 contains 13 residues. Germline V CDR1 and CDR2: SNHLY, FYNNEI. For the CDR3, the DNA is TGTGCCAGCAGCCGGGACAGGAATGAAAAACTGTTTTTT. Its protein is CASSRDRNEKLFF.